Below, 9 T cell receptor beta chains from the same sample are listed, as sequenced in a study of OX40 agonist ivuxolimab in advanced cancers. Here immunoSEQ multiplex PCR was the method, and the copy in TCRdb shows in-frame clones only, minus some. The repertoire includes 50,000 to 65,000 clones, approximately 75% of them detected once, and approximately 0.62% sits in the top ten. Sequencing was performed on CD4+ or CD8+ T cells sorted from blood, taken in a trial of the OX40 agonist ivuxolimab. Receptors originate from an adult with an advanced solid tumor such as melanoma, head and neck, liver or kidney cancer.

The chain employs TRBV19 and TRBJ2-2; 7 bases agree with TRBD2. Germline CDR1 LNHDA, CDR2 SQIVND (reference sequence). This CDR3 is 13 amino acids long. In DNA form, the CDR3 reads TGTGCTGGGGGGGATGCGAACACCGGGGAGCTGTTTTTT. Translated, it gives CAGGDANTGELFF.

By its share, this clone is medium-sized. The J gene is TRBJ1-2, the V gene TRBV5-1, with TRBD1 matching over 7 bases. The ends lost 4 bases at V and 4 bases at J; junction bases unmatched: 7. Germline CDR1 SGHRS, CDR2 YFSETQ. The CDR3 is 14 amino acids. CDR3 residues: CASSDNRGSYGYTF. In nucleotides, the CDR3 is TGCGCCAGCAGCGACAACAGGGGAAGCTATGGCTACACCTTC.

The genes are TRBV7-3 and TRBJ1-1; unclear D gene. Deletions cut 5 bases from V and 0 bases from J, with 7 bases between. The germline V gene has CDR1 SGHTA and CDR2 FQGTGA. The length of the CDR3 is 13 residues. DNA for the CDR3: TGTGCCAGCAGCCGGGATATGAACACTGAAGCTTTCTTT. Its protein product is CASSRDMNTEAFF.

The rearrangement links TRBV7-9 to TRBJ2-5; 12 bases are shared with TRBD2. The J segment lost 3 bases and the V segment lost 5 bases, leaving 7 bases of the junction unmatched. Germline V gene data show CDR1 as SEHNR and CDR2 as FQNEAQ (reference sequence). This CDR3 is built from 16 residues. In DNA, the CDR3 is TGTGCCAGCAGCCGGACTAGCGGGGACCCTAAAGAGACCCAGTACTTC. It specifies CASSRTSGDPKETQYF.

V and J are TRBV5-1 and TRBJ1-4; 7 nucleotides line up with TRBD1. This CDR3 spans 14 amino acids. Unmatched junction bases numbered 3, after V lost 1 base and J lost 6 bases. CDR1 is SGHRS, CDR2 YFSETQ, per germline. CDR3 sequence (DNA): TGCGCCAGCAGCTTGACAGGGGAGGATGAAAAACTGTTTTTT. It codes for CASSLTGEDEKLFF.

The chain couples TRBV9 to TRBJ1-6, with D unresolved. The CDR3 runs 15 residues. Per germline, CDR1 SGDLS and CDR2 YYNGEE. V was shortened by 1 base and J by 10 bases, with 15 bases between the two germline ends. The CDR3 sequence is CASSVTGGLGSPLHF. The CDR3 DNA follows: TGTGCCAGCAGCGTAACGGGTGGTTTAGGGTCACCCCTCCACTTT. Looking up the rest from reference TRBV9 and TRBJ1-6 gives the full variable domain: DSGVTQTPKHLITATGQRVTLRCSPRSGDLSVYWYQQSLDQGLQFLIQYYNGEERAKGNILERFSAQQFPDLHSELNLSSLELGDSALYFCASSVTGGLGSPLHFGNGTRLTVT.

In this sample, this clone turned up once. The chain joins TRBV11-2 to TRBJ2-5; 8 positions agree with TRBD2. V gave up 8 bases and J gave up 2 bases; unmatched junction bases: 7. CDR3 length: 14 amino acids. Germline V CDR1 and CDR2: SGHAT, FQNNGV. CDR3 loop: CASGAGGGQETQYF. CDR3 coding DNA: TGTGCCAGCGGCGCCGGCGGGGGGCAAGAGACCCAGTACTTC.

V is TRBV4-2 and J is TRBJ1-2; maybe TRBD1 (6 bases). The CDR3 consists of 13 residues. V was shortened by 5 bases and J by 5 bases, with 12 bases between the two germline ends. The germline gives CDR1 LGHNA, CDR2 YNFKEQ. CDR3 loop: CASSSRQEYGYTF. The CDR3 coding sequence is TGTGCCAGCAGCTCTCGACAGGAGTATGGCTACACCTTC.

This clone was detected only a few times. J is TRBJ1-1 and V is TRBV10-1; TRBD1 might be the D (5 bases). V gave up 5 bases and J gave up 0 bases, with 7 bases separating them. CDR1 and CDR2 (germline): WNHNN, SYGVQD (reference sequence). The CDR3 contains 13 residues. The CDR3 reads CASSRGVNTEAFF. CDR3 coding DNA: TGCGCCAGCAGTAGAGGGGTGAACACTGAAGCTTTCTTT.